These 23 T cell receptor beta chains came from one sample sequenced in a study of blood T cell repertoires in COVID-19. Measured with immunoSEQ multiplex PCR; TCRdb has only the in-frame clones, and not every one. The table records around 95,000 clones, about 90% of them present only once. Sequencing was performed on peripheral blood. Receptor source: a man aged 30 to 39 in a cohort sampled during active COVID-19.

V gene TRBV27 combines with J gene TRBJ2-7; D might be TRBD1 (5 bases). The germline CDR1 and CDR2 sequences are MNHEY and SMNVEV (reference sequence). This CDR3 is built from 11 residues. Between the trimmed V and J ends, which lost 7 bases and 4 bases, there was a span of 8 bases. Here the CDR3 reads CASTSGYEQYF. CDR3 sequence (DNA): TGTGCCAGCACCTCAGGGTACGAGCAGTACTTC.

J is TRBJ2-1 and V is TRBV19; perhaps TRBD1 as D (5 bases). Germline CDR1 and CDR2: LNHDA and SQIVND (reference sequence). Trimming shortened V by 5 bases and J by 4 bases, and 18 bases separated the two germline ends. This CDR3 has 16 amino acids. The CDR3: CASSPRTQSFYNEQFF. The CDR3 DNA follows: TGTGCCAGTAGTCCTAGGACACAGTCGTTTTACAATGAGCAGTTCTTC. The whole variable domain, remainder taken from reference TRBV19 and TRBJ2-1, is DGGITQSPKYLFRKEGQNVTLSCEQNLNHDAMYWYRQDPGQGLRLIYYSQIVNDFQKGDIAEGYSVSREKKESFPLTVTSAQKNPTAFYLCASSPRTQSFYNEQFFGPGTRLTVL.

The CDR3 loop reads CAWSRANEKLFF. As DNA, the CDR3 is TGTGCCTGGAGCAGGGCTAATGAAAAACTGTTTTTT. The rearrangement links TRBV30 to TRBJ1-4, with a tentative D call TRBD1 (5 bases). The germline CDR1 and CDR2 sequences are GTSNPN and SVGIG (reference sequence). Trimming took off 3 bases at V and 3 bases at J, with 5 bases between the two ends. This CDR3 has 12 amino acids.

The gene calls are TRBV7-9 and TRBJ2-7, with 8 bases matching TRBD1. Germline CDR1 reads SEHNR; CDR2 reads FQNEAQ (reference sequence). V shed 0 bases and J 2 bases; nucleotides not matched to a gene: 3. The CDR3 is 15 residues long. The CDR3 here is CASSLAGQGTYEQYF. CDR3 bases: TGTGCCAGCAGCTTAGCAGGACAGGGAACCTACGAGCAGTACTTC. Full variable domain (missing parts from reference TRBV7-9 and TRBJ2-7): DTGVSQNPRHKITKRGQNVTFRCDPISEHNRLYWYRQTLGQGPEFLTYFQNEAQLEKSRLLSDRFSAERPKGSFSTLEIQRTEQGDSAMYLCASSLAGQGTYEQYFGPGTRLTVT.

The chain has TRBV2 and TRBJ2-5; TRBD1 matches at 8 bases. J was trimmed by 2 bases and V by 7 bases; bases with no gene match: 3. This CDR3 region has 13 residues. Germline V gene sequence: CDR1 SNHLY, CDR2 FYNNEI. As DNA, the CDR3 is TGTGCCAGCATTCGGGACAGGCAAGAGACCCAGTACTTC. It encodes CASIRDRQETQYF.

The J gene is TRBJ2-7, the V gene TRBV28; TRBD1 agrees at 9 bases. Germline assignment: CDR1 MDHEN and CDR2 SYDVKM. The junction had 8 bases not matched to a gene; V was cut back by 2 bases and J by 6 bases. This CDR3 is 15 amino acids long. The CDR3 coding sequence is TGTGCCAGCAGTTTAGCTCGGACAGGGGTAGCCGAGCAGTACTTC. This codes for CASSLARTGVAEQYF.

This clone was seen a single time. The chain links TRBV10-3 to TRBJ1-1; D is possibly TRBD1 (6 bases). The germline CDR1 and CDR2 sequences are ENHRY and SYGVKD. CDR3 length: 18 residues. V was clipped by 3 bases and J by 3 bases, with 23 bases between them. The CDR3 DNA follows: TGTGCCATCAGTGACCCGCTAGGGGCAGGGGCATCGGACACTGAAGCTTTCTTT. This gives the protein CAISDPLGAGASDTEAFF.

This clone occurred many times. This CDR3 reads CASSQARSASYEQYF. The CDR3 nucleotides are TGCGCCAGCAGCCAGGCCCGAAGCGCCTCCTACGAGCAGTACTTC. The chain is built from TRBV4-3 and TRBJ2-7; D not resolved. This CDR3 comprises 15 residues. V was cut by 3 bases and J by 0 bases, with 12 bases left in between. The germline V gene has CDR1 LGHNA and CDR2 YSLEER.

This chain links TRBV3-1 (or the pseudogene TRBV3-2) with TRBJ1-2, with TRBD1 matching 8 bases. J gave up 0 bases and V 0 bases, and 9 bases lay outside the gene matches. There are 18 residues in the CDR3. CDR1 and CDR2 (germline): LGHDT, YNNKEL (reference sequence). The chain's CDR3 is CASSQDQGAGSTNYGYTF. Here the CDR3 DNA reads TGTGCCAGCAGCCAAGATCAGGGGGCGGGGAGTACTAACTATGGCTACACCTTC.

The chain carries TRBV28 and TRBJ1-1, with a tentative D call TRBD1 (5 bases). The CDR3 runs to 14 residues. Germline CDR1 is MDHEN and CDR2 is SYDVKM. Trimming stripped 7 bases from V and 1 base from J, with 13 bases between. The CDR3 reads CASNERGENTEAFF. The DNA for the CDR3 is TGTGCCAGCAACGAACGGGGGGAGAACACTGAAGCTTTCTTT. The variable domain in full, completed from reference TRBV28 and TRBJ1-1, reads DVKVTQSSRYLVKRTGEKVFLECVQDMDHENMFWYRQDPGLGLRLIYFSYDVKMKEKGDIPEGYSVSREKKERFSLILESASTNQTSMYLCASNERGENTEAFFGQGTRLTVV.

CDR3 protein: CASSVGSAPGYNEQFF. The CDR3 nucleotides are TGTGCCAGCAGCGTAGGGTCCGCGCCAGGCTACAATGAGCAGTTCTTC. The V gene is TRBV9, the J gene TRBJ2-1, with D uncertain. The V and J ends lost 0 bases and 3 bases respectively, with 13 bases between them. CDR1 is SGDLS, CDR2 YYNGEE, per germline. The CDR3 has 16 residues.

The CDR3 is CASSAGGPGNSPLHF. CDR3 in DNA: TGTGCCAGCAGCGCGGGGGGTCCGGGAAATTCACCCCTCCACTTT. V and J are TRBV5-4 and TRBJ1-6, with D perhaps matching TRBD1 (5 bases). Trimming shortened V by 4 bases and J by 7 bases, and 15 bases separated the two germline ends. CDR1 and CDR2 from the germline V gene are SGHNT and YYREEE (reference sequence). This CDR3 is built from 15 residues.

The chain uses TRBV6-5 and TRBJ2-7; a weak D match, TRBD1 (6 bases). The CDR3 is 14 amino acids. In germline, CDR1 is MNHEY, CDR2 SVGAGI. The V gene lost 8 bases and the J gene lost 0 bases, with 14 bases spanning the gap. The CDR3 sequence: CASQQGSNSYEQYF. CDR3 bases: TGTGCCAGCCAACAGGGTTCTAACTCCTACGAGCAGTACTTC.

This rearrangement joins TRBV7-2 to TRBJ2-3; 10 bases match TRBD2. V was clipped by 3 bases and J by 1 base; unmatched bases: 7. Germline V gene sequence: CDR1 SGHTA, CDR2 FQGNSA. The CDR3 contains 17 residues. The CDR3 region is CASSFLSGGIRTDTQYF. CDR3 coding DNA: TGTGCCAGCAGCTTCCTTAGCGGGGGGATCCGCACAGATACGCAGTATTTT.

V gene TRBV5-1 combines with J gene TRBJ1-6, with D perhaps matching TRBD1 (5 bases). Germline CDR1 SGHRS, CDR2 YFSETQ. The CDR3 runs 16 residues. With 0 bases removed from V and 1 base from J, the gap between germline ends came to 8 bases. CDR3 bases: TGCGCCAGCAGCTTGGCCGACAGTTCCTATAATTCACCCCTCCACTTT. Protein sequence: CASSLADSSYNSPLHF.

The chain joins TRBV7-9 to TRBJ2-3; 9 nucleotides align to TRBD1. In germline, CDR1 is SEHNR, CDR2 FQNEAQ (reference sequence). The CDR3 runs to 13 residues. The J segment lost 14 bases and the V segment lost 3 bases, leaving 9 bases of the junction unmatched. The CDR3, as DNA: TGTGCCAGCAGCTTCGGGACAGGGCTCCACTGGTATTTT. Its protein is CASSFGTGLHWYF.

The V call is TRBV27, the J call TRBJ2-7, with TRBD1 as a possible D gene (5 bases). The CDR3 runs to 15 residues. Deletions cut 4 bases from V and 2 bases from J, with 15 bases between. Per germline, CDR1 MNHEY and CDR2 SMNVEV (reference sequence). The CDR3 sequence is CASSSAPTATYEQYF. CDR3 bases: TGTGCCAGCAGTTCAGCCCCGACAGCAACCTACGAGCAGTACTTC.

The V call is TRBV6-5, the J call TRBJ1-3; D gene uncertain. The CDR3 spans 15 residues. With 6 bases removed from V and 0 bases from J, the gap between germline ends came to 12 bases. The germline CDR1 and CDR2 sequences are MNHEY and SVGAGI. CDR3 protein: CASRSGQSSGNTIYF. The CDR3 nucleotides are TGTGCCAGCAGGAGCGGGCAGAGCTCTGGAAACACCATATATTTT.

V usage is TRBV5-4 and J usage is TRBJ2-7, with 8 bases matching TRBD2. The CDR3 contains 15 residues. The junction had 12 bases not matched to a gene; V was cut back by 4 bases and J by 6 bases. CDR1 and CDR2 (germline): SGHNT, YYREEE (reference sequence). DNA of the CDR3: TGTGCCAGCAGCCCGGCGTCTAGCGGGCAGGGCGAGCAGTACTTC. It encodes CASSPASSGQGEQYF.

This chain joins TRBV5-1 and TRBJ2-7, with TRBD1 matching over 8 bases. CDR1 and CDR2 from the germline V gene are SGHRS and YFSETQ. CDR3 size: 14 residues. The ends lost 4 bases at V and 4 bases at J; junction bases unmatched: 7. The CDR3 loop is CASSRVTGAYEQYF. DNA of the CDR3: TGCGCCAGCAGCCGTGTGACAGGGGCGTACGAGCAGTACTTC.

V gene TRBV11-2 combines with J gene TRBJ2-7; tentative D call: TRBD2 (5 bases). This CDR3 region has 16 residues. Per germline, CDR1 SGHAT and CDR2 FQNNGV. Deletions cut 0 bases from V and 1 base from J, with 13 bases between. The CDR3 DNA sequence: TGTGCCAGCAGCTTAGATCGTATCGGGAATTCCTACGAGCAGTACTTC. As protein: CASSLDRIGNSYEQYF.

As for this clone: The junction shows a germline mismatch at one end, possibly a read error. The rearrangement joins TRBV6-6 to TRBJ2-3; 10 bases fit TRBD2. The CDR3 totals 15 residues. Germline CDR1 reads MNHNY; CDR2 reads SVGAGI (reference sequence). The CDR3 region is CASSYSTVAGGQASF. The CDR3 coding sequence is TGTGCCAGCAGTTACTCGACGGTAGCGGGGGGCCAGGCAAGTTTT.

This clone was counted only a few times. The rearrangement joins TRBV19 to TRBJ1-1; D is perhaps TRBD1 (6 bases). This CDR3 has 14 residues. V was cut by 7 bases and J by 3 bases, with 15 bases left in between. CDR1 and CDR2 from the germline V gene are LNHDA and SQIVND (reference sequence). CDR3 sequence: CASNTGQRYTEAFF. The CDR3 nucleotides are TGTGCCAGTAACACAGGGCAACGGTACACTGAAGCTTTCTTT.